A single sample gave rise to the 5 T cell receptor beta chains below, sequenced in a study of cytomegalovirus exposure and HLA in healthy donors. A multiplex PCR was run with 60 Vbeta primers and 13 Jbeta primers. TCRdb keeps only in-frame clones here, not all; method: immunoSEQ multiplex PCR. The table includes under 200,000 clones, approximately 62% detected once. Source material: PBMCs. Receptors originate from a man aged 50-60 years in good health and CMV-seronegative.

The chain carries TRBV7-3 and TRBJ1-3; 7 positions match TRBD1. This CDR3 is built from 15 residues. Germline loops: CDR1 SGHTA, CDR2 FQGTGA. J lost 3 bases, V lost 2 bases, and 4 bases had no gene match. This CDR3 is CASSLQGGSGNTIYF. CDR3 bases: TGTGCCAGCAGCTTACAGGGGGGTAGTGGAAACACCATATATTTT.

The CDR3 bases are TGCGCCAGCAGGCCCGGGCCACAGGAAAGCACAGATACGCAGTATTTT. It codes for CASRPGPQESTDTQYF. The rearrangement links TRBV5-1 to TRBJ2-3; D perhaps matches TRBD1 (5 bases). Trimming took off 5 bases at V and 0 bases at J, with 16 bases between the two ends. Germline loops: CDR1 SGHRS, CDR2 YFSETQ. This CDR3 spans 16 amino acids.

The rearrangement joins TRBV6-5 to TRBJ1-2, with D possibly being TRBD1 (5 bases). The CDR3 extends over 15 amino acids. The germline V and J ends were trimmed by 6 bases and 4 bases, with 18 bases remaining between them. CDR1 is MNHEY and CDR2 is SVGAGI in the germline V gene. The CDR3 coding sequence is TGTGCCAGCAGGACTGTGGCCGCGGGGGGCTATGGCTACACCTTC. This translates into CASRTVAAGGYGYTF.

This chain links TRBV19 with TRBJ1-5; D is possibly TRBD1 (6 bases). V lost 1 base to trimming and J lost 3 bases, with 13 bases between them. This CDR3 region has 16 residues. Germline V gene data show CDR1 as LNHDA and CDR2 as SQIVND (reference sequence). CDR3 residues: CASSIGNRAYNQPQHF. CDR3 nucleotide sequence: TGTGCCAGTAGTATAGGAAACAGGGCCTACAATCAGCCCCAGCATTTT.

This chain connects TRBV19 to TRBJ2-6; D gene uncertain. CDR1 is LNHDA, CDR2 SQIVND, per germline (reference sequence). Trimming took 3 bases from V and 0 from J, leaving 6 bases between them. There are 15 residues in the CDR3. The CDR3 coding sequence is TGTGCCAGTAGTATGTCACACTCTGGGGCCAACGTCCTGACTTTC. Protein product: CASSMSHSGANVLTF.